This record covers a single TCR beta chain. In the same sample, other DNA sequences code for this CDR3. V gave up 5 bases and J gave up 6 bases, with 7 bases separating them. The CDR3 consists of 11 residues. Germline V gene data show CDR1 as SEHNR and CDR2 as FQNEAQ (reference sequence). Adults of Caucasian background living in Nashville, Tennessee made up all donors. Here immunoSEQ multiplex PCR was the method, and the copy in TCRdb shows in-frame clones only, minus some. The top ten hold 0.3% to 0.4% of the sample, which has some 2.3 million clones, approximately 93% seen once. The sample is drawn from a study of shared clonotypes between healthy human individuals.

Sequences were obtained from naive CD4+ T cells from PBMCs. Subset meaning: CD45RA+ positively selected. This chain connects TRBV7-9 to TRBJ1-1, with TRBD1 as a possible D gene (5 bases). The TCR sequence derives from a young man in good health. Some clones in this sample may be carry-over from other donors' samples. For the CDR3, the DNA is TGTGCCAGCAGCCTCAGGGCTGAAGCTTTCTTT. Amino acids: CASSLRAEAFF. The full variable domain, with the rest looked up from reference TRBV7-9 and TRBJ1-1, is DTGVSQNPRHKITKRGQNVTFRCDPISEHNRLYWYRQTLGQGPEFLTYFQNEAQLEKSRLLSDRFSAERPKGSFSTLEIQRTEQGDSAMYLCASSLRAEAFFGQGTRLTVV.